These 15 T cell receptor beta chains were sequenced from one sample in a study of beta chain features in type 1 diabetes. Findings and limits, study-wide: Type 1 diabetes patients had TCRB CDR3s that were shorter (moderately but significantly so) in all four CD4+ subsets.

The antigens for these receptors are not known. What was sequenced were expressed TCRB transcripts, since all of the isolated RNA had been reverse transcribed. TCRdb keeps only in-frame clones here, not all; method: immunoSEQ multiplex PCR. The data show about 340,000 clones, with 9.3% seen just once and roughly 1% held by the top ten. Sequenced: central memory CD4+ T cells from blood. These receptors all come from a young man with type 1 diabetes.

CDR3 nucleotides: TGTGCCAGCAGCGCCCGTGGGGGGGGACAGGAACACGAGCAGTACTTC. The encoded protein is CASSARGGGQEHEQYF. The J gene is TRBJ2-7, the V gene TRBV27; possibly TRBD1 for D (8 bases). CDR1 is MNHEY, CDR2 SMNVEV, per germline (reference sequence). Trimming left V 6 bases short and J 5 bases short, with 23 bases between. This CDR3 comprises 16 residues.

The J gene is TRBJ1-4, the V gene TRBV19; D remains unclear. The CDR3 runs to 14 residues. Germline V gene sequence: CDR1 LNHDA, CDR2 SQIVND (reference sequence). Trimming left V 9 bases short and J 0 bases short, with 11 bases between. The CDR3 region is CASQQHATNEKLFF. As DNA, the CDR3 is TGTGCCAGCCAACAGCATGCAACTAATGAAAAACTGTTTTTT.

The chain links TRBV7-7 to TRBJ2-1; a possible D gene is TRBD2 (6 bases). The CDR3 spans 13 residues. The V and J ends lost 4 bases and 10 bases respectively, with 14 bases between them. Germline CDR1 SSHAT, CDR2 FNYEAQ (reference sequence). CDR3 loop: CASSYFPGREQFF. In nucleotides, the CDR3 is TGTGCCAGCAGCTACTTCCCGGGGAGGGAGCAGTTCTTC.

This clone was found a few times. V usage is TRBV14 and J usage is TRBJ2-3; a possible D gene is TRBD2 (5 bases). The V end was cut by 4 bases, the J end by 3 bases, with 11 bases between. The CDR3 consists of 14 residues. CDR1 is SGHDN and CDR2 is FVKESK in the germline V gene. CDR3 sequence: CASSPIGVTDTQYF. DNA of the CDR3: TGTGCCAGCAGCCCTATCGGGGTAACAGATACGCAGTATTTT.

As to this clone: Other DNA sequences in this specimen translate into the identical CDR3. This chain uses TRBV29-1 with TRBJ1-1; 7 bases match TRBD1. Germline V gives CDR1 SQVTM, CDR2 ANQGSEA. The trim removed 3 bases at V and 4 bases at J, leaving 5 bases unmatched. This CDR3 is built from 13 residues. CDR3 loop: CSVDRGSGTEAFF. Written as DNA, the CDR3 is TGCAGCGTTGACAGGGGGTCGGGCACTGAAGCTTTCTTT.

V gene TRBV7-2 combines with J gene TRBJ1-1; D gene ambiguous. The CDR3 is 14 residues long. Germline V gene data show CDR1 as SGHTA and CDR2 as FQGNSA. The V gene lost 4 bases and the J gene lost 1 base, with 10 bases spanning the gap. The chain's CDR3 is CASSWPGSNTEAFF. DNA for the CDR3: TGTGCCAGCAGCTGGCCCGGATCGAACACTGAAGCTTTCTTT.

A few counts support this clone. The rearrangement uses TRBV25-1 and TRBJ2-1, with no clear D. This CDR3 is 12 amino acids long. The V end lost 5 bases, the J end lost 3 bases, and 5 bases lay between the germline ends. Germline V gene data show CDR1 as MGHDK and CDR2 as SYGVNS. CDR3 sequence reads: CASSTFYNEQFF. The CDR3 DNA reads as TGTGCCAGCAGTACCTTCTACAATGAGCAGTTCTTC.

V usage is TRBV7-2 and J usage is TRBJ2-7, with 7 positions matching TRBD2. CDR1 is SGHTA, CDR2 FQGNSA, per germline. CDR3 length equals 13 residues. J was trimmed by 3 bases and V by 5 bases; bases with no gene match: 4. This CDR3 is CASSPSSGYEQYF. The CDR3 nucleotides are TGTGCCAGCAGCCCTTCTAGCGGCTACGAGCAGTACTTC.

This clone has just a few counts. The chain uses TRBV30 and TRBJ1-4, with TRBD1 as a possible D gene (5 bases). CDR3 length: 18 amino acids. Germline V lookup: CDR1 GTSNPN, CDR2 SVGIG (reference sequence). V was trimmed by 3 bases and J by 5 bases, leaving 25 bases between them. The chain's CDR3 is CAWRDNAVMGGTNEKLFF. CDR3 DNA sequence: TGTGCCTGGAGAGATAATGCTGTTATGGGCGGGACGAATGAAAAACTGTTTTTT.

The V gene is TRBV6-1, the J gene TRBJ1-1; weak D call: TRBD1 (5 bases). Trimming removed 6 bases from V and 0 bases from J, with 11 bases in between. This CDR3 has 14 residues. From germline, CDR1 is MNHNS and CDR2 SASEGT. The CDR3 DNA follows: TGTGCCAGCAGCCTGACAGAGATGAACACTGAAGCTTTCTTT. Protein: CASSLTEMNTEAFF.

The genes are TRBV6-6 and TRBJ2-1; TRBD2 matches 11 bases. The CDR3 spans 15 residues. Trimming cost V 6 bases and J 9 bases; bases outside gene matches: 10. Germline V gives CDR1 MNHNY, CDR2 SVGAGI (reference sequence). The CDR3 DNA reads as TGTGCCAGCAGCCTCGTTAGCGGGGGGGCCAGTGAGCAGTTCTTC. Translated: CASSLVSGGASEQFF.

This clone showed up just a few times. This sequence joins TRBV25-1 and TRBJ2-7, with D maybe TRBD1 (5 bases). Trimming pared 7 bases from V and 4 bases from J, leaving 20 bases between. This CDR3 has 15 residues. The germline gives CDR1 MGHDK, CDR2 SYGVNS. The CDR3 DNA sequence: TGTGCCAGCACCGAATCGGCAGGGTTATCTTACGAGCAGTACTTC. As protein: CASTESAGLSYEQYF.

This clone appeared a few times. This chain uses TRBV5-1 with TRBJ2-7, with 8 bases fitting TRBD1. With V trimmed by 3 bases and J by 7 bases, 9 bases remained unmatched. There are 14 residues in the CDR3. The V gene's germline CDR1 is SGHRS and CDR2 YFSETQ. The CDR3 is CASSSGQAEKEQYF. In DNA form, the CDR3 reads TGCGCCAGCAGCTCGGGACAGGCAGAGAAGGAGCAGTACTTC.

The CDR3 sequence is CASSDSHEGGYGYTF. The CDR3 bases are TGTGCCAGCAGTGACTCCCACGAGGGGGGCTATGGCTACACCTTC. The chain links TRBV6-4 to TRBJ1-2; D is perhaps TRBD1 (6 bases). The CDR3 runs 15 residues. Germline CDR1 and CDR2: MRHNA and SNTAGT. V was trimmed by 0 bases and J by 4 bases, leaving 12 bases between them.

This chain uses TRBV28 with TRBJ1-1, with unresolved D. CDR3 size: 14 residues. Looked up from germline, CDR1 is MDHEN and CDR2 is SYDVKM. Trimming pared 2 bases from V and 2 bases from J, leaving 9 bases between. This chain's CDR3 is CASSLLDRNTEAFF. DNA of the CDR3: TGTGCCAGCAGTTTACTGGACCGTAACACTGAAGCTTTCTTT.